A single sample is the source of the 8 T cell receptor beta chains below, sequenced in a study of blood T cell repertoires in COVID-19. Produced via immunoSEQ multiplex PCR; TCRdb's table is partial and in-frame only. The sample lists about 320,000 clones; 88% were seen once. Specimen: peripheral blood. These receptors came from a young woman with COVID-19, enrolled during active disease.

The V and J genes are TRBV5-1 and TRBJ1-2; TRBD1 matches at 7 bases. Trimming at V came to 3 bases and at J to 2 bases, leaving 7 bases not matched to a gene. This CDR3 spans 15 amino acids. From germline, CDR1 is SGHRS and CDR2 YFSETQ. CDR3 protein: CASSSTGVGNYGYTF. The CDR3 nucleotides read TGCGCCAGCAGCTCTACAGGGGTAGGGAACTATGGCTACACCTTC.

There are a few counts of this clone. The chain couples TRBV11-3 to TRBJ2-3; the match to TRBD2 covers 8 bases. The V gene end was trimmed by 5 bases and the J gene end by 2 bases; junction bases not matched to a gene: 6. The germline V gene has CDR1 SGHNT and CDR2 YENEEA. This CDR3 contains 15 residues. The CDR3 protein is CASSPGGGNTDTQYF. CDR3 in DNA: TGTGCCAGCAGCCCCGGGGGGGGCAACACAGATACGCAGTATTTT.

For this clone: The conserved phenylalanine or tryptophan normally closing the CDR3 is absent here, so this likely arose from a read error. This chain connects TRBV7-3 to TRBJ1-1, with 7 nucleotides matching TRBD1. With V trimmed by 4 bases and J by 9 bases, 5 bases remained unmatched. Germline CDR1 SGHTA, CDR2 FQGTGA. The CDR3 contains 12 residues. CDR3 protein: CASSSQGIQAFL. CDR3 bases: TGTGCCAGCAGCTCACAGGGGATTCAAGCTTTCCTT.

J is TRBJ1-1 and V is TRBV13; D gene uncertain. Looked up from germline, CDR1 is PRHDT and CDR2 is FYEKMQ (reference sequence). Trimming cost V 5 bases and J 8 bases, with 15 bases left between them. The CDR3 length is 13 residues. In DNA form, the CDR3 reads TGTGCCAGCAGCCCCCGTAGCCCGGAGGAAGCTTTCTTT. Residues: CASSPRSPEEAFF.

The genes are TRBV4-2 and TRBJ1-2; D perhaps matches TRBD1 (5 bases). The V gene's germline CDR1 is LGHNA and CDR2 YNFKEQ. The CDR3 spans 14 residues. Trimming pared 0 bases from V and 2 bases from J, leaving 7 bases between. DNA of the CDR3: TGTGCCAGCAGCCAAGAGAAGGGGAACTATGGCTACACCTTC. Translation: CASSQEKGNYGYTF.

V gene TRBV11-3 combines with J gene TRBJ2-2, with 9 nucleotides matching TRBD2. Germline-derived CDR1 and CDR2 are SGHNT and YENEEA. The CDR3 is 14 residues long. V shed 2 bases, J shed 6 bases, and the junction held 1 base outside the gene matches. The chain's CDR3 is CASSLIAGAGELFF. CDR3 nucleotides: TGTGCCAGCAGCTTAATAGCGGGGGCCGGGGAGCTGTTTTTT.

DNA for the CDR3: TGTGCCAGTAGTACCCTTAGGACGGGATACACCGGGGAGCTGTTTTTT. Its protein product is CASSTLRTGYTGELFF. The chain employs TRBV19 and TRBJ2-2; tentative D call: TRBD2 (5 bases). This CDR3 is built from 16 residues. Trimming stripped 4 bases from V and 3 bases from J, with 15 bases between. Looked up from germline, CDR1 is LNHDA and CDR2 is SQIVND (reference sequence). Using reference TRBV19 and TRBJ2-2 for the parts outside the CDR3, the full variable domain is DGGITQSPKYLFRKEGQNVTLSCEQNLNHDAMYWYRQDPGQGLRLIYYSQIVNDFQKGDIAEGYSVSREKKESFPLTVTSAQKNPTAFYLCASSTLRTGYTGELFFGEGSRLTVL.

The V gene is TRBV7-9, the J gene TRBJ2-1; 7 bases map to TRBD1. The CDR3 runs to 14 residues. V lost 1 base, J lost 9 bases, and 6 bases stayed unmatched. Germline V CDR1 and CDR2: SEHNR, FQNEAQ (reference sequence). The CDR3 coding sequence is TGTGCCAGCAGCTTAGGTTACAGGGGTGGTGAGCAGTTCTTC. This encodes CASSLGYRGGEQFF. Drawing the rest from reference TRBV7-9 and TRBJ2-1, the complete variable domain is DTGVSQNPRHKITKRGQNVTFRCDPISEHNRLYWYRQTLGQGPEFLTYFQNEAQLEKSRLLSDRFSAERPKGSFSTLEIQRTEQGDSAMYLCASSLGYRGGEQFFGPGTRLTVL.